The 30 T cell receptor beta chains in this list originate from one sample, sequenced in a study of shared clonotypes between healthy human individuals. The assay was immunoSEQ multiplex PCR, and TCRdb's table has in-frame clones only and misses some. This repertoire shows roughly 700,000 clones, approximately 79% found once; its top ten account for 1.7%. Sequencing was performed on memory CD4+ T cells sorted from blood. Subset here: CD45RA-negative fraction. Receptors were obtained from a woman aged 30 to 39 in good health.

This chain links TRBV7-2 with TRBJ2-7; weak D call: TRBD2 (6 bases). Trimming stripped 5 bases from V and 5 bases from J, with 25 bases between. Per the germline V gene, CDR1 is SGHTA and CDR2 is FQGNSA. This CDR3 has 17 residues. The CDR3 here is CASSPPLGQGGFHEQYF. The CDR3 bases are TGTGCCAGCAGCCCACCTCTTGGGCAGGGAGGTTTCCACGAGCAGTACTTC.

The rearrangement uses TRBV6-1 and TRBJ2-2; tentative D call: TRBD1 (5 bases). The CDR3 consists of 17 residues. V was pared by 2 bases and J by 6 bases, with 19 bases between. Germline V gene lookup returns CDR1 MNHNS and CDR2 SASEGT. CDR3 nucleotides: TGTGCCAGCAGTGAAAGAACAGGTTCCCTAAGGCCCGGGGAGCTGTTTTTT. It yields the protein CASSERTGSLRPGELFF.

CDR3 residues: CASRRTSSYNEQFF. CDR3 sequence (DNA): TGTGCCAGCAGGCGGACGAGCTCCTACAATGAGCAGTTCTTC. The chain recombines TRBV28 with TRBJ2-1, with D hard to call. The CDR3 consists of 14 residues. Germline CDR1 reads MDHEN; CDR2 reads SYDVKM. V lost 6 bases and J 0 bases, leaving 9 bases between the germline ends.

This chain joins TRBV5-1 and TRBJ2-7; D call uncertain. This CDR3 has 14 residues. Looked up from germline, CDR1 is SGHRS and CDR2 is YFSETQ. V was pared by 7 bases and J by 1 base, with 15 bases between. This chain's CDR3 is CASPSQGRSYEQYF. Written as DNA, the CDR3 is TGCGCCAGCCCCAGTCAAGGCAGATCCTACGAGCAGTACTTC.

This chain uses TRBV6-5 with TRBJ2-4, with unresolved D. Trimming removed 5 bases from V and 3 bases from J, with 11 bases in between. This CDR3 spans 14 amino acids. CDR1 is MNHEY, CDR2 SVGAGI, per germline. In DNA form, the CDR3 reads TGTGCCAGCAGTGAAGTGGATTACAAAAACATTCAGTACTTC. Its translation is CASSEVDYKNIQYF.

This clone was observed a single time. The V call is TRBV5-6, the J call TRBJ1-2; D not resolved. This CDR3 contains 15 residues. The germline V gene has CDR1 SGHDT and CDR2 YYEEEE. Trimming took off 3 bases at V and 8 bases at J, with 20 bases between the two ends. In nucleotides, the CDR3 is TGTGCCAGCAGCTGGGAGAGATTAGGCAAGAGCGGCTACACCTTC. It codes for CASSWERLGKSGYTF.

The CDR3 loop reads CASSSVYSNQPQHF. In DNA form, the CDR3 reads TGTGCCAGCTCGTCGGTGTATAGCAATCAGCCCCAGCATTTT. V and J are TRBV28 and TRBJ1-5; D gene unclear. The length of the CDR3 is 14 residues. V dropped 8 bases and J dropped 0 bases, with 11 bases sitting between them. CDR1 and CDR2 (germline): MDHEN, SYDVKM. The variable domain in full, with the rest retrieved from reference TRBV28 and TRBJ1-5, is DVKVTQSSRYLVKRTGEKVFLECVQDMDHENMFWYRQDPGLGLRLIYFSYDVKMKEKGDIPEGYSVSREKKERFSLILESASTNQTSMYLCASSSVYSNQPQHFGDGTRLSIL.

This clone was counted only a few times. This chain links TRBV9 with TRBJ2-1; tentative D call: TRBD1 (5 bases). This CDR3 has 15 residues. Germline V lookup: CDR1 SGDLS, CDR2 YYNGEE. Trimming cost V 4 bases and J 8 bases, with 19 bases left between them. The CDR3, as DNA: TGTGCCAGCAGCTCGCGACAGCCCTCTTGGGATGAGCAGTTCTTC. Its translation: CASSSRQPSWDEQFF.

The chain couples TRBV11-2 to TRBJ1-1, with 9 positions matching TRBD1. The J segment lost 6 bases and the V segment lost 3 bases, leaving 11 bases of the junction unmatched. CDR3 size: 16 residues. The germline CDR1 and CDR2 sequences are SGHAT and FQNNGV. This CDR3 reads CASSFPGQGWKPEAFF. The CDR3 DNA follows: TGTGCCAGCAGCTTCCCGGGACAGGGATGGAAGCCTGAAGCTTTCTTT.

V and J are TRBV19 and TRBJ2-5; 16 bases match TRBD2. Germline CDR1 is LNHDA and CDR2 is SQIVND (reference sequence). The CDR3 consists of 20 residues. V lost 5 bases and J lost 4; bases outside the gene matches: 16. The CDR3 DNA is TGTGCCAGTAGTCTTTCCCTTCTGGGACTAGCGGGAGGGTTCCGAGAGACCCAGTACTTC. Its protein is CASSLSLLGLAGGFRETQYF. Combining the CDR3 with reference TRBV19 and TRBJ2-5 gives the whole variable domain DGGITQSPKYLFRKEGQNVTLSCEQNLNHDAMYWYRQDPGQGLRLIYYSQIVNDFQKGDIAEGYSVSREKKESFPLTVTSAQKNPTAFYLCASSLSLLGLAGGFRETQYFGPGTRLLVL.

Here the CDR3 reads CASSRLAGEDTQYF. The CDR3 nucleotides are TGTGCCAGTAGCCGACTAGCGGGGGAAGATACGCAGTATTTT. The V and J genes are TRBV19 and TRBJ2-3, with 12 bases aligning to TRBD2. After removal of 6 bases from V and 5 bases from J, the junction contained 3 bases not matched to a gene. The germline V gene has CDR1 LNHDA and CDR2 SQIVND (reference sequence). The length of the CDR3 is 14 residues.

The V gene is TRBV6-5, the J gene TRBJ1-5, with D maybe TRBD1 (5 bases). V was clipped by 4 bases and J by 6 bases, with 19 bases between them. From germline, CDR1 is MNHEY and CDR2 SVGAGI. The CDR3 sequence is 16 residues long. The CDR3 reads CASSSSDFDGGQPQHF. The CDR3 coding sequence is TGTGCCAGCAGTTCCTCAGACTTCGACGGGGGTCAGCCCCAGCATTTT.

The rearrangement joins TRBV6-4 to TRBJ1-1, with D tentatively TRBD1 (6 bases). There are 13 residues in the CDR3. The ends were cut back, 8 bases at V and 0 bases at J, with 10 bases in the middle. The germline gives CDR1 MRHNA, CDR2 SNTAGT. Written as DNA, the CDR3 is TGTGCCAGCCCCGGACAGTTGAACACTGAAGCTTTCTTT. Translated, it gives CASPGQLNTEAFF.

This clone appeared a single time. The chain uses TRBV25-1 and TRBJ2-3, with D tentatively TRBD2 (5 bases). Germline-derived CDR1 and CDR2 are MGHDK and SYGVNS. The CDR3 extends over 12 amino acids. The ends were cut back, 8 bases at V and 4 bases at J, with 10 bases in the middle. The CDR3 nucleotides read TGTGCCAGCCAACGGGGAGCAGATACGCAGTATTTT. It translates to CASQRGADTQYF.

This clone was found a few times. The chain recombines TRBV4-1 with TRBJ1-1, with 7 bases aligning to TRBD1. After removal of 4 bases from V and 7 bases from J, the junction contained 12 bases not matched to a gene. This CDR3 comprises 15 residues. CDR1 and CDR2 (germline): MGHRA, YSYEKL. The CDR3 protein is CASSLVDRDYNEAFF. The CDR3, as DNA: TGCGCCAGCAGCCTGGTAGACAGGGACTACAATGAAGCTTTCTTT.

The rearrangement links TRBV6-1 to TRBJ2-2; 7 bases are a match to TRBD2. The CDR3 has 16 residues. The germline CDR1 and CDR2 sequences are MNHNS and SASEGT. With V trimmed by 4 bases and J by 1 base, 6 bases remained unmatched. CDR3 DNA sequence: TGTGCCAGCAGTGCGTGGGGCGGGAGGAACACCGGGGAGCTGTTTTTT. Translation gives CASSAWGGRNTGELFF.

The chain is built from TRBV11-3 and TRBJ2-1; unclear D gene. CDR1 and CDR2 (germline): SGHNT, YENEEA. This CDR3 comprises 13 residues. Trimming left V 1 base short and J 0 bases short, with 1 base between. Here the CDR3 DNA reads TGTGCCAGCAGCTTAGGCTCCTACAATGAGCAGTTCTTC. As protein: CASSLGSYNEQFF.

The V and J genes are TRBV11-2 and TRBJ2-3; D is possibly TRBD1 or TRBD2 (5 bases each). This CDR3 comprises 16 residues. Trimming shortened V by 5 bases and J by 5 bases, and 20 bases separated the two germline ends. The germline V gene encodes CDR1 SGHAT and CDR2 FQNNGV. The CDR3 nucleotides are TGTGCCAGCAGCGGGACGATGGGGATTAGGGGAGATACGCAGTATTTT. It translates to CASSGTMGIRGDTQYF.

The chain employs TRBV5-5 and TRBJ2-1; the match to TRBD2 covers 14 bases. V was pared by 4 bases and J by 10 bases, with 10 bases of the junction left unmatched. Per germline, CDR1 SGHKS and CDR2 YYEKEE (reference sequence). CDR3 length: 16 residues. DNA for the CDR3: TGTGCCAGCAGCGCTGGGACTAGCGGGAGCCTATCAGAGCAGTTCTTC. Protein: CASSAGTSGSLSEQFF.

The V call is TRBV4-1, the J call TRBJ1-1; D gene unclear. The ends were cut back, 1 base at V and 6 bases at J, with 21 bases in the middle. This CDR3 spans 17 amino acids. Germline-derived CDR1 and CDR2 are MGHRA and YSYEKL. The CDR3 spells CASSQGRARARGAEAFF. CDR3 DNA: TGCGCCAGCAGCCAAGGGCGGGCGAGGGCCCGGGGAGCTGAAGCTTTCTTT.

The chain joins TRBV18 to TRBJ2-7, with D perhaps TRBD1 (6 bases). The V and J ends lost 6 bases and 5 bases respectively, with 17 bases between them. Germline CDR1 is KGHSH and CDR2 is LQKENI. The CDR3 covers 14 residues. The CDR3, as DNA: TGTGCCAGCTCCACAAGACAGGCCTCGCACGAGCAGTACTTC. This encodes CASSTRQASHEQYF.

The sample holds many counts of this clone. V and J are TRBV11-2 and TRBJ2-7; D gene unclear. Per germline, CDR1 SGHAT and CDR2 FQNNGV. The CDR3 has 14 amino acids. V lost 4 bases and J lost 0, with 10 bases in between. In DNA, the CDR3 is TGTGCCAGCAGCTCCCGAGGCACCTCCTACGAGCAGTACTTC. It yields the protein CASSSRGTSYEQYF.

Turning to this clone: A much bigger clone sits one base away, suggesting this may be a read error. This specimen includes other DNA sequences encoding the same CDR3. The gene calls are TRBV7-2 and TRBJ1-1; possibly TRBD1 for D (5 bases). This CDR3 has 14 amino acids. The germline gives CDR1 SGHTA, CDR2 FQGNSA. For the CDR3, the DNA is TGTGCCAGTAGCTCCGGGACCCAGGGAACTGAAGCTTTCTTT. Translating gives CASSSGTQGTEAFF. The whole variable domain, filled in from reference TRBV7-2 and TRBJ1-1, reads GAGVSQSPSNKVTEKGKDVELRCDPISGHTALYWYRQSLGQGLEFLIYFQGNSAPDKSGLPSDRFSAERTGGSVSTLTIQRTQQEDSAVYLCASSSGTQGTEAFFGQGTRLTVV.

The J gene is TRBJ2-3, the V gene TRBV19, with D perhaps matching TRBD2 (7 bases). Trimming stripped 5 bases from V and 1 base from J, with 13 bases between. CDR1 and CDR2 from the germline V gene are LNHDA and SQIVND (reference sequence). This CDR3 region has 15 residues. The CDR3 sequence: CASSRGAGGTDTQYF. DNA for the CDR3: TGTGCCAGTAGTCGGGGGGCGGGTGGCACAGATACGCAGTATTTT. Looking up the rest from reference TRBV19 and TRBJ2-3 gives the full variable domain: DGGITQSPKYLFRKEGQNVTLSCEQNLNHDAMYWYRQDPGQGLRLIYYSQIVNDFQKGDIAEGYSVSREKKESFPLTVTSAQKNPTAFYLCASSRGAGGTDTQYFGPGTRLTVL.

The CDR3 reads CASSLGLHNEQFF. CDR3 bases: TGCGCCAGCAGCTTGGGACTACACAATGAGCAGTTCTTC. The chain combines TRBV5-1 with TRBJ2-1, with D perhaps matching TRBD2 (5 bases). CDR1 and CDR2 (germline): SGHRS, YFSETQ. V was trimmed by 0 bases and J by 5 bases, leaving 6 bases between them. The length of the CDR3 is 13 residues.

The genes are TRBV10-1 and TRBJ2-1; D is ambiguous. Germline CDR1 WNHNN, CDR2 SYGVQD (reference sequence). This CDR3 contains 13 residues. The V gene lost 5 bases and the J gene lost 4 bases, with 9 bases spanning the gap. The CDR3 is CASSYSLYNEQFF. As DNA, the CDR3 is TGCGCCAGCAGTTACTCTTTGTACAATGAGCAGTTCTTC.

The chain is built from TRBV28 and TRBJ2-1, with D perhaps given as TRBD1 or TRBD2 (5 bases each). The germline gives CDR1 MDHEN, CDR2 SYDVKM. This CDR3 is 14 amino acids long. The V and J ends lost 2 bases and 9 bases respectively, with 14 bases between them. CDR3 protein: CASSLTGRGVEQFF. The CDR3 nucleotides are TGTGCCAGCAGTTTAACCGGCCGAGGGGTTGAGCAGTTCTTC.

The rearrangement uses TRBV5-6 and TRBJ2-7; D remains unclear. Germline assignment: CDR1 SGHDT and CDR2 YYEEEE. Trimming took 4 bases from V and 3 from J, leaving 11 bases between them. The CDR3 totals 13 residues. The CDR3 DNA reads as TGTGCCAGCAGCCCCGGGTCCCGCTACGAGCAGTACTTC. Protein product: CASSPGSRYEQYF.

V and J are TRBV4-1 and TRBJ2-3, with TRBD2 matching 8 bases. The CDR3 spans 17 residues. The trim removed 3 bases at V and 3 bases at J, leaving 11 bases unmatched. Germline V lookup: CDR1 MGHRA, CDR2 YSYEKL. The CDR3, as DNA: TGCGCCAGCAGCCATCGGAAGGACAGCGGGAGTACAGATACGCAGTATTTT. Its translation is CASSHRKDSGSTDTQYF.

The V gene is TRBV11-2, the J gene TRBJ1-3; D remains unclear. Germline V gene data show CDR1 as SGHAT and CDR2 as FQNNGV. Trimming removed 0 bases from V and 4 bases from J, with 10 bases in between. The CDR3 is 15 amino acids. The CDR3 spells CASSLELSGGNTIYF. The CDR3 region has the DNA TGTGCCAGCAGCTTAGAACTCAGCGGGGGAAACACCATATATTTT.